One TCR beta chain is described in this entry. This clone occurred a few times. Its antigen target is currently unknown. Base qualities were left out, and no much larger clone turns up one base away. The CDR3 starts with the cysteine, ends with the phenylalanine, and has 14 residues. Solely the CDR3 DNA is kept, with 42 bases framed from the first base. V drops 0 bases and J drops 11 bases, leaving 11 bases in between. As encoded in the germline V gene, CDR1 is MNHEY while CDR2 is SVGAGI. This sample was included in a study of cytomegalovirus exposure and HLA in healthy donors (dated by TCRdb to 2016 to 2017). Notes on the research overall: In an earlier analysis of several hundred of the donors, 276 Gb of sequence data and 117 million unique TCR beta sequences from about 180 million T cells were reported. To decide whether each TCR beta V gene segment behaved as functional or pseudogenic, an earlier analysis of some 570 of the donors relied on high-throughput TCR beta sequencing. The study combined high-throughput TCR immunosequencing, statistical association of individual TCRs with disease status, and machine learning to predict cytomegalovirus infection status. Donor age, sex, ethnicity and CMV serostatus were compiled alongside the repertoire data. The study aimed to test whether signatures of past pathogen exposure could be identified by cataloging public T cell receptors. Both class I and class II loci were covered by HLA typing, at four-digit resolution. Genome-wide SNP genotypes for about 55% of the roughly 670 donors were used in a later genetic analysis, which treated that subset as a discovery cohort. Four or five DR-DQ haplotypes were handled as single units for association and clustering because linkage in the cohort was strong. Roughly 300 gigabases of sequencing data and around 88 million unique TCR sequences made up an early release that covered approximately 620 HLA-typed donors. Of the 300 to 450 genotyped donors, less than 90% were placed in the genetic ancestry cluster associated with self-reported Caucasian donors. Along with the approximately 700-subject first cohort, a separate validation cohort of about 110 different subjects was used. The later analysis used no new phenotypic data to find candidate immune exposures, relying instead on TCR beta sequences and their occurrence across donors. A later analysis re-analyzed previously published TCR beta repertoires from 666 donors and added high-resolution HLA genotyping to study TCR occurrence patterns. The study used immunosequencing to profile the T cell repertoires of hundreds of subjects and linked those repertoires to cytomegalovirus serostatus. On average, 235,054 unique TCR beta nucleotide sequences were sequenced per donor among roughly 430 genotyped donors of the cohort, with 15% to 20% of those sequences being non-productive. The number of typed donors differed by locus: about 620-630 for A, B, C, DRB1 and DQB1; about 520 for DQA1; some 590 for DPA1; and around 490 for DPB1. All discovery cohort repertoires had been generated using a single sequencing platform.

The paper's findings and limits, for the study overall: HLA typing was unavailable for some donors at each locus, so association tests used only the typed subset. A cluster of highly shared sequence variants was judged likely to represent a technical artifact of the sequencing pipeline. According to a later genetic analysis, donors in an Asian-associated ancestry cluster had fewer N-insertions in productive TCRs than the approximately 650-donor mean. The presence/absence analyses assumed that sequencing depth was roughly uniform across donors, and that assumption may not be true. The study listed 150 to 200 TCR beta chains as associated with cytomegalovirus. Linkage disequilibrium might explain the correlated functional status among segregating V segments, but an unknown experimental factor could not be ruled out. The only immune exposure information available for the cohort was CMV serostatus. In an earlier analysis of some 500 of the donors, most TCR beta V segments appeared in productive rearrangements about 90% or about 30% of the time, broadly matching IMGT annotations. A later genetic analysis associated a missense DCLRE1C variant with V-gene and J-gene trimming of TCR beta chains, and an independent cohort replicated the association. Because counts were too low, under 20 rarely observed V segments, including chromosome 9 orphons, were left out of the earlier analysis of a few hundred of the donors. The classifier was reported to diagnose cytomegalovirus status with high specificity and sensitivity in both the original and validation cohorts. In a later analysis, most CMV-associated TCR beta chains were found to appear HLA-restricted, with HLA associations seemingly driven largely by CMV exposure. Only TCR beta chains were sequenced in this cohort, and the absence of alpha or paired-chain data limited detectable features. Several of the top co-occurrence clusters appeared to be linked to parvovirus B19, influenza, CMV and Epstein-Barr virus, according to a later analysis. In vitro tests confirmed that a few of the cytomegalovirus-associated TCR beta chains recognize cytomegalovirus antigens. The authors suggested that the approach could potentially be generalized to other disease states and immunological phenotypes. In a later analysis, HLA-associated TCR beta chains were found to be more clonally expanded and to have lower generation probabilities than equally common non-associated chains. Specific HLA alleles were associated with 15,000 to 20,000 TCR beta sequences at a false discovery rate of 0.05 in a later analysis. A later analysis found that TCR association rates varied across HLA loci, with DRB1 alleles showing the most associated TCRs and HLA-C alleles the fewest. Most TCR sequences were observed very rarely across donors, whereas some public TCRs were present in many individuals. A further reported finding was that TCR beta sequences accurately predicted the HLA-A and HLA-B alleles for most subjects in the first cohort. Assigning TCR associations to individual alleles was difficult when HLA alleles, especially DR and DQ, strongly co-occurred. Because the 87-base-pair reads could not distinguish some IMGT-functional V segments, including TRBV6-2 and TRBV6-3, those segments were excluded.

The library was made by the immunoSEQ multiplex PCR assay. The multiplex PCR relied on a mix of 60 forward primers for TCR Vbeta segments and 13 reverse primers for TCR Jbeta segments. Amplification of the CDR3 region of rearranged TCR beta genes was performed with a multiplex PCR assay on genomic DNA. The amplified TCR beta libraries were sequenced on the Illumina HiSeq System as 87-base-pair reads. In the authors' own workflow: A later analysis tallied roughly 76 million unique TCR beta chains across the approximately 670 repertoires, and approximately 12 million of those chains were shared by two or more donors. A nearest-neighbor algorithm error-corrected the raw reads and collapsed the reads into unique sequences, merging closely related sequences to remove PCR and sequencing errors. To assign V, D and J gene segments, CDR3 sequences were aligned to IMGT reference sequences. Each retained sequence needed at least a six-nucleotide match to both a V gene segment and a J gene segment. A rearrangement counted as productive if the CDR3 had no stop codons and remained in frame with V and J, and every other rearrangement counted as non-productive. CDR3 was defined according to IMGT convention as the region running from the second conserved V-encoded cysteine to the conserved J-encoded phenylalanine. The earlier analysis of about 640 of the donors excluded any sequence lacking an unambiguous match to a single V gene segment. An earlier analysis of a few hundred of the donors classified V segments as functional when productive rearrangements were above 56.7% and as segregating when the standard deviation between donors was above 5%. A statistical classification framework was developed to diagnose cytomegalovirus status using the catalog of TCR beta chain sequences. V and J gene assignment, in a later analysis, came from comparing TCR nucleotide sequences with IMGT/GENE-DB human TR gene sequences. The TCRdist pipeline was used in a later analysis to assign CDR3 sequences and most-parsimonious VDJ recombination scenarios. In a later analysis, each TCR beta chain was defined by its CDR3 amino acid sequence together with its V-gene family, and reads lacking a unique V-gene family were excluded. As a way to deal with suspected cross-contamination and a sequencing artifact, a later analysis dropped under 600 nucleotide sequences that were highly shared and had low generation probability. For each public chain, a later analysis derived a clonal expansion index from normalized ranks of inferred template counts within each repertoire. Generation probabilities in a later analysis came from a VDJ recombination model fitted to out-of-frame rearrangements, and those results were checked against IGoR. In a later analysis, hypergeometric tests were used to score TCR-TCR, TCR-HLA and TCR-CMV co-occurrence, with a repertoire-size bias correction applied to TCR pairs. A later analysis estimated false discovery rates by permuting HLA or CMV assignments 20 times. In a later analysis, co-occurring TCRs were grouped using DBSCAN, with TCRdist sequence similarity added in when clustering inside HLA-allele-positive subsets. Co-occurrence clustering excluded repertoires with fewer than 30,000 or more than 120,000 public chains, plus five with anomalous nucleotide sharing. Here the immuneACCESS table is served through TCRdb, limited to in-frame sequences with V and J called. Missing clones are a known gap in these copies; in checked studies unresolved V genes cover under half, and the rest lacks a known reason. V and J calls and clone size follow that table, whereas D and trimming were derived from the DNA. The sample yields tens of thousands of clones; around four fifths were counted once. The ten largest clones represent 1.1% to 1.5% of the sample.

The cohort was made up of 666 healthy bone marrow donors. At the time of sampling, every cohort member was nominally healthy, though immune exposures that went unrecorded were likely present. The donor tested CMV seronegative, placing the donor among the roughly 350 seronegative members of the cohort. A peripheral blood sample was provided by each donor, and peripheral blood mononuclear cells were used for TCR beta sequencing. The Qiagen DNeasy Blood Extraction Kit was used to extract genomic DNA from the blood cell samples. The TCR originated in a male donor in good health and CMV-seronegative. The sequenced sample consisted of PBMCs. Here the chain combines TRBV6-5 and TRBJ2-6, and possibly TRBD1, on 6 matching bases. The CDR3 region has the sequence CASSYSQGSDVLTF. The nucleotide sequence reads as follows: TGTGCCAGCAGTTACTCACAGGGTTCGGACGTCCTGACTTTC.